This is a list of T cell receptor beta chains from one sample in a study of blood T cell repertoires in COVID-19. The table came from immunoSEQ multiplex PCR; TCRdb's copy has only in-frame clones and leaves some out. The sample lists around 200,000 clones, around nine tenths occurring once. Sequencing was carried out using peripheral blood. The source is a woman in her late teens or twenties who had recovered from COVID-19. The CDR3 runs from the conserved cysteine through the conserved F or W. D genes are given only for firm matches. Part of the rows lack a size; the others show once, few, many or a class for expanded clones.

j_call v_call d_call clone_size cdr3_nt cdr3_aa
TRBJ2-7 TRBV13 . . TGTGCCAGCAGCTTAGGCTCCGGACATATCGAGCAGTACTTC CASSLGSGHIEQYF
TRBJ1-4 TRBV6-1 . . TGTGCCAGCAGTGAAGCGAGAAGCCTCGTGGCAACTAATGAAAAACTGTTTTTT CASSEARSLVATNEKLFF
TRBJ1-1 TRBV6-2/TRBV6-3 TRBD1 few TGTGCCAGCAGTTACTTGGGACAGGGTGGATTGAGACCTGAAGCTTTCTTT CASSYLGQGGLRPEAFF
TRBJ2-1 TRBV4-3 . . TGCGCCAGCAGCCATGATGATCTTAGAGCGTTAAGCTCCTACAATGAGCAGTTCTTC CASSHDDLRALSSYNEQFF
TRBJ2-1 TRBV19 . . TGTGCCAGTAGTATATCACCCTGGGGCCATGAGCAGTTCTTC CASSISPWGHEQFF
TRBJ1-1 TRBV11-2 . once TGTGCCAGCAGCTTAATCTCGGCGGGGAACACTGAAGCTTTCTTT CASSLISAGNTEAFF
TRBJ2-4 TRBV9 TRBD1 . TGTGCCAGCAGCGACCCGGGACAGAAAAACATTCAGTACTTC CASSDPGQKNIQYF
TRBJ1-1 TRBV18 . . TGTGCCAGCTCACCACCTAACAGGGTAAGACCTGAAGCTTTCTTT CASSPPNRVRPEAFF
TRBJ1-1 TRBV19 . few TGTGCCAGTAGTACCAGGGTCGGAACTGAAGCTTTCTTT CASSTRVGTEAFF
TRBJ2-1 TRBV20-1 . . TGCAGTGCTAGTACCTCTAGCGGCCGGGGACACGAGCAGTTCTTC CSASTSSGRGHEQFF
TRBJ1-5 TRBV6-1 . . TGTGCCAGCAGTGAATTGGGCCAGCCCCAGCATTTT CASSELGQPQHF
TRBJ1-1 TRBV6-5 . . TGTGCCAGCAGTTGGGAGGGATTCGGCACTGAAGCTTTCTTT CASSWEGFGTEAFF
TRBJ2-3 TRBV24-1 TRBD2 . TGTGCCACTACTCTCGGGGGGGTAAGCACAGATACGCAGTATTTT CATTLGGVSTDTQYF
TRBJ2-5 TRBV7-2 . . TGTGCCAGCAGCTCTGGTAGAGGGGAGACCCAGTACTTC CASSSGRGETQYF
TRBJ1-2 TRBV7-9 . . TGTGCCAGCAGCTTGGCTCCTTTATCTGCCTATGGCTACACCTTC CASSLAPLSAYGYTF
TRBJ2-1 TRBV15 TRBD1 . TGTGCCACCAGCAGAGAGGCAGGGGGCTCCTACAATGAGCAGTTCTTC CATSREAGGSYNEQFF
TRBJ1-1 TRBV3-1/TRBV3-2 . . TGTGCCAGCAGCCAAGCCAAGAACACTGAAGCTTTCTTT CASSQAKNTEAFF
TRBJ2-3 TRBV5-1 . . TGCGCCAGCAGCTTGGACTCCCAGGAGTATTTT CASSLDSQEYF
TRBJ1-1 TRBV5-8 TRBD1 . TGTGCCAGCAGCCGCAGACAGGGACTGACATTGAACACTGAAGCTTTCTTT CASSRRQGLTLNTEAFF
TRBJ1-5 TRBV18 . . TGTGCCAGCTCACCAGGGGGCCCCCATCAGCCCCAGCATTTT CASSPGGPHQPQHF
TRBJ1-5 TRBV2 . few TGTGCCAGCAGTGAGGAGAGAAATCAGCCCCAGCATTTT CASSEERNQPQHF
TRBJ1-1 TRBV10-3 TRBD1 . TGTGCCATCACGCAGGGGGAGAGGACTGAAGCTTTCTTT CAITQGERTEAFF
TRBJ2-2 TRBV19 TRBD1 . TGTGCCAGTAGTACCGGGACAGATTACACCGGGGAGCTGTTTTTT CASSTGTDYTGELFF
TRBJ2-7 TRBV15 . . TGTGCCACCAGCAGAGGTGCCCAGGTGAGCGAGCAGTACTTC CATSRGAQVSEQYF
TRBJ2-1 TRBV13 TRBD2 . TGTGCCAGCAGCGCAGCAGGTAGCGGGGCGGATGAGCAGTTCTTC CASSAAGSGADEQFF
TRBJ1-1 TRBV9 TRBD1 . TGTGCCAGCAGCGAGGGACAGGGATGGACTGAAGCTTTCTTT CASSEGQGWTEAFF
TRBJ2-4 TRBV7-9 TRBD2 . TGTGCCAGCAGCCAATCCCTGAGTACTAGCGGGGACTACAAAAACATTCAGTACTTC CASSQSLSTSGDYKNIQYF
TRBJ1-5 TRBV7-9 TRBD1 . TGTGCCAGCAGCCGAGCCGGGACAGGGGGGATTAATCAGCCCCAGCATTTT CASSRAGTGGINQPQHF
TRBJ2-1 TRBV5-1 TRBD2 . TGCGCCAGCAGCTTGCAGGGACTAGCGGGTTACAATGAGCAGTTCTTC CASSLQGLAGYNEQFF
TRBJ1-1 TRBV19 TRBD1 . TGTGCCAGTAGGAGGACAGGGGTTATCACTGAAGCTTTCTTT CASRRTGVITEAFF
TRBJ2-2 TRBV4-1 . . TGCGCCAGCAGCCAAGAAGTGGGTGGGGTAGGGGCCGGGGAGCTGTTTTTT CASSQEVGGVGAGELFF
TRBJ1-3 TRBV4-1 . many TGCGCCAGCAGCCAAGCTAGGGACTGGGGAAACACCATATATTTT CASSQARDWGNTIYF
TRBJ1-1 TRBV5-1 TRBD1 . TGCGCCAGCAGCTTGGCCGGACAGGGGTACACTGAAGCTTTCTTT CASSLAGQGYTEAFF